These 19 T cell receptor beta chains were all obtained from the same sample, sequenced in a study of blood T cell repertoires in COVID-19. Assay: immunoSEQ multiplex PCR; the TCRdb copy retains only in-frame clones and omits some. The sample shows about 130,000 clones, 74% of them seen only once. Sequencing was carried out using peripheral blood. The receptor source for this set is a man aged 55 to 70 with acute or convalescent COVID-19.

The chain has TRBV6-5 and TRBJ1-2; D may be TRBD1 (6 bases). CDR1 is MNHEY and CDR2 is SVGAGI in the germline V gene. The CDR3 runs to 13 residues. V was pared by 5 bases and J by 4 bases, with 11 bases between. The CDR3 nucleotides read TGTGCCAGCAGTATCACAGGGCTCTATGGCTACACCTTC. It codes for CASSITGLYGYTF.

This clone showed up just a few times. V gene TRBV2 combines with J gene TRBJ2-2; 9 bases match TRBD2. Germline values: CDR1 SNHLY, CDR2 FYNNEI. This CDR3 has 15 residues. Trimming at V came to 5 bases and at J to 8 bases, leaving 9 bases not matched to a gene. The CDR3 spells CASSPGLAGRGELFF. DNA for the CDR3: TGTGCCAGCAGTCCCGGCCTAGCGGGACGAGGGGAGCTGTTTTTT.

This rearrangement joins TRBV5-1 to TRBJ2-3; 9 nucleotides agree with TRBD2. CDR1 is SGHRS and CDR2 is YFSETQ in the germline V gene. The CDR3 is 15 amino acids. The V and J ends lost 4 bases and 2 bases, in that order; junction bases with no gene match: 5. Here the CDR3 DNA reads TGCGCCAGCAGCCCTGTAGCGGGGGTCACAGATACGCAGTATTTT. Translation gives CASSPVAGVTDTQYF.

The rearrangement joins TRBV25-1 to TRBJ2-6; TRBD1 matches 8 bases. Germline V gene lookup returns CDR1 MGHDK and CDR2 SYGVNS. CDR3 length equals 14 residues. The trim removed 4 bases at V and 10 bases at J, leaving 6 bases unmatched. The CDR3: CASSATGGNNVLTF. Written as DNA, the CDR3 is TGTGCCAGCAGTGCAACAGGGGGTAATAACGTCCTGACTTTC.

This clone was picked up one time. The chain is built from TRBV10-1 and TRBJ1-1; TRBD1 matches 8 bases. The germline CDR1 and CDR2 sequences are WNHNN and SYGVQD (reference sequence). V lost 6 bases, J lost 1 base, and 4 bases stayed unmatched. The CDR3 consists of 14 residues. This CDR3 reads CASSRGQENTEAFF. The CDR3 DNA is TGCGCCAGCAGCAGGGGACAGGAGAACACTGAAGCTTTCTTT.

The J gene is TRBJ2-7, the V gene TRBV12-5; 8 positions agree with TRBD1. The germline CDR1 and CDR2 sequences are LGHNT and FRNRAP. CDR3 length: 16 residues. V gave up 4 bases and J gave up 4 bases; unmatched junction bases: 12. CDR3: CASGSKPWTGNYEQYF. The CDR3 nucleotides are TGTGCTAGTGGTTCTAAGCCGTGGACAGGGAATTACGAGCAGTACTTC.

CDR3 sequence reads: CASSSGTASSYNSPLHF. The DNA of the CDR3 is TGCGCCAGCAGCTCTGGGACAGCCAGCTCCTATAATTCACCCCTCCACTTT. The chain employs TRBV5-1 and TRBJ1-6, with 7 bases lining up with TRBD1. Looked up from germline, CDR1 is SGHRS and CDR2 is YFSETQ. This CDR3 is 17 amino acids long. With V trimmed by 3 bases and J by 0 bases, 6 bases remained unmatched.

The rearrangement joins TRBV18 to TRBJ1-2, with 7 nucleotides matching TRBD1. Germline assignment: CDR1 KGHSH and CDR2 LQKENI. CDR3 size: 14 residues. J was trimmed by 8 bases and V by 1 base; bases with no gene match: 7. CDR3 sequence reads: CASSPLRTGDGYTF. For the CDR3, the DNA is TGTGCCAGCTCACCACTCCGGACAGGTGACGGCTACACCTTC.

The rearrangement uses TRBV18 and TRBJ2-5, with D possibly being TRBD2 (5 bases). The germline gives CDR1 KGHSH, CDR2 LQKENI. Trimming removed 1 base at V and 4 bases at J, with 10 bases between. The CDR3 spans 14 residues. CDR3 in amino acids: CASSPQVGVETQYF. In DNA form, the CDR3 reads TGTGCCAGCTCACCACAAGTCGGGGTAGAGACCCAGTACTTC.

This clone appeared a single time. This sequence joins TRBV2 and TRBJ1-2; D uncertain. Germline CDR1 and CDR2: SNHLY and FYNNEI. The V gene lost 7 bases and the J gene lost 2 bases, with 8 bases spanning the gap. This CDR3 is built from 12 residues. The CDR3 here is CASISGNYGYTF. The CDR3 DNA follows: TGTGCCAGCATATCCGGGAACTATGGCTACACCTTC.

This sequence joins TRBV7-3 and TRBJ2-1; D remains ambiguous. V was shortened by 5 bases and J by 7 bases, with 24 bases between the two germline ends. The CDR3 loop spans 17 amino acids. Germline V gene lookup returns CDR1 SGHTA and CDR2 FQGTGA. The CDR3 DNA reads as TGTGCCAGCAGCGCAAACCGCTGGGCAGAGAGAATGAATGAGCAGTTCTTC. Encoded protein: CASSANRWAERMNEQFF.

The chain combines TRBV3-1 (or the pseudogene TRBV3-2) with TRBJ1-2; D is perhaps TRBD1 (6 bases). The V and J ends lost 1 base and 4 bases respectively, with 13 bases between them. Germline CDR1 and CDR2: LGHDT and YNNKEL (reference sequence). CDR3 size: 15 residues. The CDR3 bases are TGTGCCAGCAGCCAAGGAGGGGGGGGAGGCTATGGCTACACCTTC. It is translated as CASSQGGGGGYGYTF.

This clone was counted only a few times. V usage is TRBV5-1 and J usage is TRBJ1-2, with 7 bases aligning to TRBD1. CDR3 length: 14 residues. Per germline, CDR1 SGHRS and CDR2 YFSETQ. With V trimmed by 5 bases and J by 8 bases, 12 bases remained unmatched. Here the CDR3 DNA reads TGCGCCAGCAGGGCCGGGACAGCGTTACCCGGCTACACCTTC. It encodes CASRAGTALPGYTF.

This clone occurred once. The genes are TRBV19 and TRBJ2-3; the match to TRBD2 covers 11 bases. With 5 bases clipped from V and 3 bases from J, the junction kept 1 base outside the gene matches. This CDR3 comprises 14 residues. Germline CDR1 reads LNHDA; CDR2 reads SQIVND (reference sequence). Written as DNA, the CDR3 is TGTGCCAGTAGTTCTAGCGGGAGGACAGATACGCAGTATTTT. Translating gives CASSSSGRTDTQYF.

This clone is large in the sample. The chain combines TRBV5-6 with TRBJ2-5, with 7 bases fitting TRBD2. CDR1 is SGHDT, CDR2 YYEEEE, per germline. Trimming removed 6 bases from V and 4 bases from J; junction bases left unmatched: 9. The CDR3 length is 14 residues. CDR3 loop: CASTPPSGAETQYF. Here the CDR3 DNA reads TGTGCCAGCACCCCGCCCAGCGGGGCAGAGACCCAGTACTTC.

This rearrangement joins TRBV6-5 to TRBJ2-7; TRBD1 is a possible D gene (5 bases). The V gene's germline CDR1 is MNHEY and CDR2 SVGAGI. The CDR3 is 13 residues long. V was cut by 7 bases and J by 0 bases, with 10 bases left in between. CDR3 nucleotides: TGTGCCAGCACTAAGGGGCTCTCCTACGAGCAGTACTTC. Translation gives CASTKGLSYEQYF.

The chain links TRBV19 to TRBJ1-6, with 7 bases identical to TRBD1. With V trimmed by 7 bases and J by 0 bases, 6 bases remained unmatched. The CDR3 runs 16 residues. Germline V gene sequence: CDR1 LNHDA, CDR2 SQIVND (reference sequence). Written as DNA, the CDR3 is TGTGCCAGTAAAGGGGGACAGTACTCCTATAATTCACCCCTCCACTTT. This encodes CASKGGQYSYNSPLHF.

Note on this clone: A much larger clone lies a single base off, so this may be a read error. The chain carries TRBV7-9 and TRBJ1-2, with TRBD1 matching over 9 bases. CDR3 length equals 14 residues. Germline CDR1 SEHNR, CDR2 FQNEAQ (reference sequence). The CDR3 is CTSSLRTGVYGYTF. CDR3 nucleotides: TGTACCAGCAGCCTCAGGACAGGGGTCTATGGCTACACCTTC.

CDR3 nucleotides: TGTGCCAGTAGTAGAATGGACAGGGGAAGCAATCAGCCCCAGCATTTT. Translating it yields CASSRMDRGSNQPQHF. The chain uses TRBV19 and TRBJ1-5; 9 nucleotides line up with TRBD1. The CDR3 consists of 16 residues. The germline gives CDR1 LNHDA, CDR2 SQIVND (reference sequence). V lost 4 bases to trimming and J lost 1 base; unmatched junction nucleotides: 5.